The 2 T cell receptor beta chains in this list originate from one sample, sequenced in a study of blood T cell repertoires in COVID-19. Generated by immunoSEQ multiplex PCR, the TCRdb table keeps only in-frame clones and is missing some. This sample has 130,000 to 150,000 clones; 80% occur once, and the top ten carry 13%. Source material: peripheral blood. The receptor set was obtained from a man aged 55-75 years with active or convalescent COVID-19.

This chain links TRBV9 with TRBJ1-2; weak D call: TRBD1 (5 bases). V gave up 0 bases and J gave up 8 bases, with 14 bases separating them. The germline gives CDR1 SGDLS, CDR2 YYNGEE. This CDR3 comprises 14 residues. CDR3 residues: CASSVAPQGGGYTF. The CDR3 coding sequence is TGTGCCAGCAGCGTAGCCCCGCAGGGAGGGGGCTACACCTTC.

The chain combines TRBV10-3 with TRBJ2-1; D is perhaps TRBD2 (6 bases). The CDR3 extends over 13 amino acids. Trimming left V 8 bases short and J 10 bases short, with 18 bases between. Germline V gene data show CDR1 as ENHRY and CDR2 as SYGVKD. CDR3 in amino acids: CAILDRGLWEQFF. DNA for the CDR3: TGTGCCATCCTCGATCGGGGGTTGTGGGAGCAGTTCTTC.